This T cell receptor (beta chain) was obtained from a study of cytomegalovirus exposure and HLA in healthy donors. Across the study: Unique TCR beta sequences numbering about 100 million came from around 180 million T cells in an earlier analysis.

Study results and caveats: The authors listed 164 TCR beta chains as cytomegalovirus-associated. When the data were analyzed later, several of the most significant clusters appeared to be linked to common viral pathogens. In an earlier analysis, about 87% or about 30%: the productive usage of most TCR beta V segments.

The CDR3 sequence is 15 residues long. Unmatched junction bases numbered 9, after V lost 5 bases and J lost 6 bases. Germline V gene data show CDR1 as SGDLS and CDR2 as YYNGEE. Amplification used 60 Vbeta primers and 13 Jbeta primers. Using immunoSEQ multiplex PCR, the repertoire was profiled, and TCRdb retains in-frame clones only, with some absent. The sample carries about 140,000 clones, 55% to 85% recorded once. In the case of this clone: The antigen remains undetermined.

The sequenced sample consisted of PBMCs. V gene TRBV9 combines with J gene TRBJ2-2; 8 bases map to TRBD2. The clonotype originates from a man aged 40-50 years in good health and CMV-seronegative. The CDR3 bases are TGTGCCAGCAGGGACTTCAGCGGGGGCTCCGGGGAGCTGTTTTTT. Protein: CASRDFSGGSGELFF.